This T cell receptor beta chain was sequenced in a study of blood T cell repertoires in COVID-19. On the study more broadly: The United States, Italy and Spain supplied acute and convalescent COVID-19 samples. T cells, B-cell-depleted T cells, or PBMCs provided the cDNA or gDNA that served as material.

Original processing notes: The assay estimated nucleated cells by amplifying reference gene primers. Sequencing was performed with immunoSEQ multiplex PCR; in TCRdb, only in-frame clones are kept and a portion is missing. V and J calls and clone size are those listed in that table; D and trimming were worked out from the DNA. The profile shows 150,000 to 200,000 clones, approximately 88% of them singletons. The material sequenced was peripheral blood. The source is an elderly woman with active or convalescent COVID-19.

CDR3 in DNA: TGTGCCAGCAGTCTCAGGAATCCTTACTACGAGCAGTACTTC. Translation: CASSLRNPYYEQYF. J is TRBJ2-7 and V is TRBV6-5, with unresolved D. This CDR3 has 14 amino acids. Germline V lookup: CDR1 MNHEY, CDR2 SVGAGI. V shed 5 bases and J shed 3 bases, with 14 bases lying between them.